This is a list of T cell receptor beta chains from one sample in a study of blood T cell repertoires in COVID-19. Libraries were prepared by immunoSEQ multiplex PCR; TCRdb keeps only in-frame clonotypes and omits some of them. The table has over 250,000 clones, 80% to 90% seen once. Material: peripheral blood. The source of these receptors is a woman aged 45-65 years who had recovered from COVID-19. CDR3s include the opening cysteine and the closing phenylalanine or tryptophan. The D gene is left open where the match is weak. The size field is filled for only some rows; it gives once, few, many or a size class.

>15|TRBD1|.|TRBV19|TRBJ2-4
TGTGCCAGTAGTATAGGCACCGGGACAGGGAACATTCAGTACTTC
CASSIGTGTGNIQYF
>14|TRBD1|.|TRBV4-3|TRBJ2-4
TGCGCCAGCAGCCAAGATGGACAGGGAAACATTCAGTACTTC
CASSQDGQGNIQYF
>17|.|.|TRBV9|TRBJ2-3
TGTGCCAGCAGCCCCACGAGTCGGGTTACCAGCACAGATACGCAGTATTTT
CASSPTSRVTSTDTQYF
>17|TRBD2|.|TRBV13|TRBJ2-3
TGTGCCAGCAGCTTAGTGGCTAGCGGGCTGACCGCAGATACGCAGTATTTT
CASSLVASGLTADTQYF
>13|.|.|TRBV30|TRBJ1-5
TGTGCCTGGAGTGCCGGGAGCAATCAGCCCCAGCATTTT
CAWSAGSNQPQHF
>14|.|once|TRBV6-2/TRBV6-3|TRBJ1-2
TGTGCCAGCAGTGATACCGGGACACGCGATGGCTACACCTTC
CASSDTGTRDGYTF
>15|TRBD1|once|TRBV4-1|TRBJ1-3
TGCGCCAGCAGCCAAGGTACAGGGGCGGGAAACACCATATATTTT
CASSQGTGAGNTIYF
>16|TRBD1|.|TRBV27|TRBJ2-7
TGTGCCAGCAGTTCCGGGACAGGGTATTCTTCCTACGAGCAGTACTTC
CASSSGTGYSSYEQYF
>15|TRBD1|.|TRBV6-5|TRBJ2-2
TGTGCCAGCAGCTTGACAGGGTTATCTGCCGGGGAGCTGTTTTTT
CASSLTGLSAGELFF
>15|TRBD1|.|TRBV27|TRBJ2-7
TGTGCCAGCAGTTTATCTACAGGGGGCGGGTACGAGCAGTACTTC
CASSLSTGGGYEQYF
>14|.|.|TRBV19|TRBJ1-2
TGTGCCAGTAGTATAGAACGGGGAAACTATGGCTACACCTTC
CASSIERGNYGYTF
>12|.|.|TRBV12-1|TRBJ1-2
TGTGCCAGCAGCTTTCCAAGGGGGTACCGCACCTTC
CASSFPRGYRTF
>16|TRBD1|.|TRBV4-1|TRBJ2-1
TGCGCCAGCAGCCGCAAGGCGGGACAGGGAACCCCCGAGCAGTTCTTC
CASSRKAGQGTPEQFF
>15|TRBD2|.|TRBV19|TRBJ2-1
TGTGCCAGTAGTATTGGGACTAGCGGGACGAGTGAGCAGTTCTTC
CASSIGTSGTSEQFF
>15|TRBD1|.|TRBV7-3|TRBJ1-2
TGTGCCAGCAGCGCCACCGCAGGGGGGACCTATGGCTACACCTTC
CASSATAGGTYGYTF
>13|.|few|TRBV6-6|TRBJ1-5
TGTGCCAGCAGTTACGGACAGAGGCAGCCCCAGCATTTT
CASSYGQRQPQHF
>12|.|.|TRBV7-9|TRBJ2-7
TGTGCCAGCAGCGCCGTCAGGGACGAGCAGTACTTC
CASSAVRDEQYF
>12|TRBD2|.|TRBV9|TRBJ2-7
TGTGCCAGCAGCGCCGGGGGGTACGAGCAGTACTTC
CASSAGGYEQYF
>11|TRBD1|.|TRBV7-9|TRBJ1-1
TGTGCCAGCAGCTTAGACAGGGGGGCTTTCTTT
CASSLDRGAFF
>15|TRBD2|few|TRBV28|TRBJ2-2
TGTGCCAGCAGAGCCGCGGGAGGTGGAACCGGGGAGCTGTTTTTT
CASRAAGGGTGELFF
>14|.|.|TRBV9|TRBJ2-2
TGTGCCAGCAGCGCCGGGGGGCTCACCGGGGAGCTGTTTTTT
CASSAGGLTGELFF
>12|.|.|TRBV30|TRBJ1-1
TGTGCCGGGGCTACGATGATGACTGAAGCTTTCTTT
CAGATMMTEAFF
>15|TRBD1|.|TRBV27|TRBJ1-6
TGTGCCAGCAGTGGCGACAGGGGGACGCGTTCACCCCTCCACTTT
CASSGDRGTRSPLHF
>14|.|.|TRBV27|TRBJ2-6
TGTGCCAGCACCCCAGGGCGAGGGGCCAACGTCCTGACTTTC
CASTPGRGANVLTF
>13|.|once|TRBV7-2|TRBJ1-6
TGTGCCAGCAGCTTCACAGGGAATTCACCCCTCCACTTT
CASSFTGNSPLHF
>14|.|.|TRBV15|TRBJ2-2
TGTGCCACCAGCAGAGTTGAGTACACCGGGGAGCTGTTTTTT
CATSRVEYTGELFF
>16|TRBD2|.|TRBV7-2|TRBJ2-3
TGTGCCAGCAGCTCGACTAGCGGGAGGGCCGCAGATACGCAGTATTTT
CASSSTSGRAADTQYF
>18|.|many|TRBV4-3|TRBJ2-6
TGCGCCAGCAGCCCATGGGCGGACTTTGACTCTGGGGCCAACGTCCTGACTTTC
CASSPWADFDSGANVLTF
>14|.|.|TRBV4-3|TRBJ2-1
TGCGCCAGCAGCCAAGATCACTACCGGAATGAGCAGTTCTTC
CASSQDHYRNEQFF
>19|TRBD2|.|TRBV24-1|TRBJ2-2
TGTGCCACCAATGATTTGGCTAGCGGGAGTGGTAGCAACACCGGGGAGCTGTTTTTT
CATNDLASGSGSNTGELFF
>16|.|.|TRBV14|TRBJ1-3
TGTGCCAGCAGCCAAGTAGCTTTTTTCCGTTCGGACACCATATATTTT
CASSQVAFFRSDTIYF
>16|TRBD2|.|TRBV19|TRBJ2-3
TGTGCCAGTAGTCTACTAGCGGGGGGGCTCACAGATACGCAGTATTTT
CASSLLAGGLTDTQYF
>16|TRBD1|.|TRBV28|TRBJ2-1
TGTGCCAGCAACACAGGGGGACCCCGAGGGCTCAATGAGCAGTTCTTC
CASNTGGPRGLNEQFF
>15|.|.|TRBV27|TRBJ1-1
TGTGCCAGCAGTTTATCGGCCAGGGTGAACACTGAAGCTTTCTTT
CASSLSARVNTEAFF
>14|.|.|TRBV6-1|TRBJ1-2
TGTGCCAGCAGTGAAGCCCTCAGGACAGTTGGCTACACCTTC
CASSEALRTVGYTF
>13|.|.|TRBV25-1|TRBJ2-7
TGTGCCAGCAGTGACGCGATCACCTACGAGCAGTACTTC
CASSDAITYEQYF
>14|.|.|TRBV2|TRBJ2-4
TGTGCCAGCAGTTTGCGACAGGCCAAAAACATTCAGTACTTC
CASSLRQAKNIQYF
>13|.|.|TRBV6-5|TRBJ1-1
TGTGCCAGCAGTTACCAGTCGAACACTGAAGCTTTCTTT
CASSYQSNTEAFF
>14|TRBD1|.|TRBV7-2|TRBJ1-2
TGTGCCAGCAGCTCGGGACAGGGAGGCTATGGCTACACCTTC
CASSSGQGGYGYTF
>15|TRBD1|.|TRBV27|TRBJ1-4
TGTGCCAGCAGTTCCCGGGACAGCCCGAATGAAAAACTGTTTTTT
CASSSRDSPNEKLFF
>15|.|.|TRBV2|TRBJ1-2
TGTGCCAGCAGGCCCCGGGACATAGGGGGCTATGGCTACACCTTC
CASRPRDIGGYGYTF
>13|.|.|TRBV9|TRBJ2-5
TGTGCCAGCAGCGTACAGGGTCAAGAGACCCAGTACTTC
CASSVQGQETQYF